This TCR beta chain was profiled in a study of early T cells in non-severe SARS-CoV-2 infection (dated by TCRdb to 2020 to 2022). A note on the overall study: Because TCR sequencing was done on bulk RNA from unsorted whole blood, the alpha and beta chains could not be paired.

General study outcomes and caveats: VDJdb matching was skewed toward anti-spike CD8 responses and likely underestimated virus-specific expansions, missing private and CD4 specificities.

The protocol used for the library was 5' RACE. TCRdb names NextSeq 500 as the instrument used. In the TCR library protocol, unique molecular identifiers were attached to individual cDNA molecules to correct for PCR bias and sequencing error. TCR alpha and beta chains were both sequenced, and the abundances of alpha and beta sequences in each sample were closely correlated with each other. On the study's bioinformatics: Decombinator V4 was used to annotate TCR sequences for V gene, J gene and CDR3. TCRs were defined as expanded if a significant change between any two time points was detected under a Poisson model with p below 0.0001. Abundances of TCRs were expressed as counts per million after normalisation to the total number of TCRs sequenced in each sample. MAIT TCRs were defined by TRAV1-2 paired with TRAJ12, TRAJ20 or TRAJ33, and iNKT TCRs by TRAV10 paired with TRAJ18. VDJdb, accessed 1 November 2021, was searched for CMV, EBV and SARS-CoV-2 annotated TCRs, excluding TCRs annotated for multiple antigens. TCRdb handled the public reads itself, with Q25 trimming in fastp and clone calling in MiXCR, and kept productive beta chains. When rows share a CDR3 protein, they turn into one entry using the most common DNA and genes. The V and J calls shown here were made by TCRdb, not taken from the authors' results. In this sample the table shows some 40,000 distinct CDR3 sequences, 12% of which occur a single time. The ten top clones hold approximately 15% of the sample.

In its sample, this clonotype was seen a few times. No antigen is known for it. Per-base quality was not reported, and no clone a single base away is much larger than it. This was a case-control study nested in a cohort of healthcare workers in London, UK, who had nasopharyngeal swab PCR tests and blood samples taken every week. Between 23 and 31 March 2020, the week of the UK lockdown, healthcare workers were enrolled and then followed up weekly for as long as 16 weeks. V is shortened by 5 bases, J by 5 bases, and the region joining them spans 12 bases. The cysteine opens and the phenylalanine closes a CDR3 of 13 amino acids. Only the CDR3 DNA is retained, 39 bases long and in frame from the first base.

The receptor chain draws on TRBV12-3 or TRBV12-4 and TRBJ2-5, with the D gene call left open. The TCR was taken from an adult who was a healthcare worker with PCR-confirmed SARS-CoV-2 infection or an uninfected control (not recorded which). The specimen was whole blood. The CDR3 sequence is CASSIAIGETQYF. The bases read TGTGCCAGCAGTATCGCTATCGGGGAGACCCAGTACTTC.